This T cell receptor (beta chain) originates from a study of beta chain features in type 1 diabetes. The CDR3 is 14 amino acids. Germline V CDR1 and CDR2: SGHTA, FQGNSA. V dropped 5 bases and J dropped 5 bases, with 16 bases sitting between them. The sample holds a few counts of this clone. Expressed TCRB transcripts were sequenced, since all the RNA that had been isolated was reverse transcribed. Assay: immunoSEQ multiplex PCR; the TCRdb copy retains only in-frame clones and omits some. This table holds over 350,000 clones, about 15% found once. The sequencing sample was made of naive CD4+ T cells from blood. The sequence was collected from a young woman in good health. This rearrangement joins TRBV7-2 to TRBJ2-7, with D possibly TRBD1 on 6 matching bases. CDR3 residues: CASSQRYRDHEQYF. DNA of the CDR3: TGTGCCAGCAGCCAAAGATACAGGGACCACGAGCAGTACTTC. Complete variable domain (other parts from reference TRBV7-2 and TRBJ2-7): GAGVSQSPSNKVTEKGKDVELRCDPISGHTALYWYRQSLGQGLEFLIYFQGNSAPDKSGLPSDRFSAERTGGSVSTLTIQRTQQEDSAVYLCASSQRYRDHEQYFGPGTRLTVT.